The sequence of this TCR beta chain was determined in a study of blood T cell repertoires in COVID-19. The table came from immunoSEQ multiplex PCR; TCRdb's copy has only in-frame clones and leaves some out. In the table there are 95,000 to 150,000 clones, around 88% of which are singletons. This clone was observed a single time. The source of this sequence is a woman in her forties or fifties with active or convalescent COVID-19. What was sequenced was peripheral blood.

The CDR3 loop is CASSPGTAGNEQFF. CDR3 DNA sequence: TGTGCCAGCAGTCCCGGGACTGCCGGGAATGAGCAGTTCTTC. J is TRBJ2-1 and V is TRBV27; D is perhaps TRBD2 (6 bases). Germline V gene lookup returns CDR1 MNHEY and CDR2 SMNVEV (reference sequence). This CDR3 is 14 amino acids long. Trimming took 5 bases from V and 7 from J, leaving 15 bases between them.